Below, 27 T cell receptor beta chains from the same sample are listed, as sequenced in a study of identifying expanded T cells in peripheral blood. Clones were sequenced by immunoSEQ multiplex PCR, and TCRdb holds only the in-frame ones, with some missing. This sample carries 80,000 to 90,000 clones, around 88% of them seen once, and the ten largest clones take around 5.6%. Sequencing was carried out using blood. The receptors derive from a person between 18 and 75 years old in good health.

V is TRBV7-9 and J is TRBJ2-7; TRBD1 might be the D (5 bases). Germline V gene data show CDR1 as SEHNR and CDR2 as FQNEAQ (reference sequence). This CDR3 comprises 14 residues. The V gene lost 3 bases and the J gene lost 5 bases, with 14 bases spanning the gap. CDR3 residues: CASSFFWGQDEQYF. DNA for the CDR3: TGTGCCAGCAGCTTTTTTTGGGGCCAGGACGAGCAGTACTTC.

The chain uses TRBV7-8 and TRBJ1-5; tentative D call: TRBD1 (5 bases). Trimming removed 3 bases at V and 5 bases at J, with 8 bases between. Germline lookup yields CDR1 SGHVS and CDR2 FQNEAQ. The CDR3 loop spans 13 amino acids. The CDR3 sequence is CASSFLQDQPQHF. The CDR3 nucleotides are TGTGCCAGCAGCTTTTTACAGGATCAGCCCCAGCATTTT.

V and J are TRBV18 and TRBJ1-1; 7 bases match TRBD1. The CDR3 length is 16 residues. Germline V gene sequence: CDR1 KGHSH, CDR2 LQKENI. Trimming cost V 1 base and J 4 bases; bases outside gene matches: 9. This CDR3 is CASSPQGARLVTEAFF. Here the CDR3 DNA reads TGTGCCAGCTCACCACAGGGGGCGCGGTTGGTCACTGAAGCTTTCTTT.

The chain uses TRBV7-2 and TRBJ1-5; tentatively, D is TRBD1 (5 bases). Germline loops: CDR1 SGHTA, CDR2 FQGNSA. Trimming removed 2 bases from V and 0 bases from J, with 11 bases in between. The CDR3 length is 16 residues. The CDR3 sequence: CASSLLGDYSNQPQHF. The CDR3 nucleotides read TGTGCCAGCAGCTTATTAGGGGACTATAGCAATCAGCCCCAGCATTTT.

The sample holds a few counts of this clone. The CDR3 coding sequence is TGTGCCTGGAGTGGATCTGCCAATCAGCCCCAGCATTTT. It yields the protein CAWSGSANQPQHF. V and J are TRBV30 and TRBJ1-5; no firm D call. This CDR3 is 13 amino acids long. The V end was cut by 1 base, the J end by 3 bases, with 7 bases between. Per germline, CDR1 GTSNPN and CDR2 SVGIG (reference sequence).

As regards this clone: The same CDR3 is also encoded by other DNA sequences in this sample. The chain has TRBV19 and TRBJ1-1; 9 bases match TRBD1. This CDR3 contains 14 residues. The V segment lost 3 bases and the J segment 2 bases; nucleotides outside the gene matches: 1. Germline CDR1 reads LNHDA; CDR2 reads SQIVND (reference sequence). The CDR3 coding sequence is TGTGCCAGTAGTATGGGACAGGGAAACACTGAAGCTTTCTTT. This sequence encodes CASSMGQGNTEAFF.

The chain couples TRBV7-9 to TRBJ1-4; TRBD1 agrees at 10 bases. Germline lookup yields CDR1 SEHNR and CDR2 FQNEAQ (reference sequence). After removal of 5 bases from V and 6 bases from J, the junction contained 6 bases not matched to a gene. The CDR3 is 15 amino acids. The CDR3 reads CASSPDRGRDEKLFF. The CDR3 nucleotides are TGTGCCAGCAGCCCCGACAGGGGGCGCGATGAAAAACTGTTTTTT.

This rearrangement joins TRBV6-6 to TRBJ1-6, with D tentatively TRBD1 (5 bases). CDR3 length: 14 residues. Trimming took off 6 bases at V and 7 bases at J, with 13 bases between the two ends. The germline CDR1 and CDR2 sequences are MNHNY and SVGAGI (reference sequence). In nucleotides, the CDR3 is TGTGCCAGCAGCTGGGGCCCGAGGAATTCACCCCTCCACTTT. Residues: CASSWGPRNSPLHF.

The chain is built from TRBV9 and TRBJ1-2; tentatively, D is TRBD1 (6 bases). This CDR3 comprises 15 residues. With 3 bases removed from V and 5 bases from J, the gap between germline ends came to 17 bases. Germline V gene lookup returns CDR1 SGDLS and CDR2 YYNGEE. Here the CDR3 reads CASSAYTGFGYGYTF. The CDR3 nucleotides read TGTGCCAGCAGCGCTTATACAGGGTTCGGATATGGCTACACCTTC. Drawing the rest from reference TRBV9 and TRBJ1-2, the complete variable domain is DSGVTQTPKHLITATGQRVTLRCSPRSGDLSVYWYQQSLDQGLQFLIQYYNGEERAKGNILERFSAQQFPDLHSELNLSSLELGDSALYFCASSAYTGFGYGYTFGSGTRLTVV.

This rearrangement joins TRBV14 to TRBJ2-7; no definite D call. Germline CDR1 is SGHDN and CDR2 is FVKESK. The CDR3 is 16 amino acids. V lost 2 bases to trimming and J lost 4 bases, with 18 bases between them. In nucleotides, the CDR3 is TGTGCCAGCAGCCAACTAGGCACCTTATTACAATACGAGCAGTACTTC. Its protein product is CASSQLGTLLQYEQYF. Full variable domain (remainder filled in from reference TRBV14 and TRBJ2-7): EAGVTQFPSHSVIEKGQTVTLRCDPISGHDNLYWYRRVMGKEIKFLLHFVKESKQDESGMPNNRFLAERTGGTYSTLKVQPAELEDSGVYFCASSQLGTLLQYEQYFGPGTRLTVT.

The chain links TRBV19 to TRBJ2-7; no definite D call. Germline V CDR1 and CDR2: LNHDA, SQIVND (reference sequence). This CDR3 is 14 amino acids long. Trimming pared 6 bases from V and 6 bases from J, leaving 18 bases between. Written as DNA, the CDR3 is TGTGCCAGTAGCCCCCGGTTTAGGTACGGCGAGCAGTACTTC. Amino acids: CASSPRFRYGEQYF.

V and J are TRBV2 and TRBJ2-6; the match to TRBD1 covers 9 bases. Trimming at V came to 6 bases and at J to 2 bases, leaving 5 bases not matched to a gene. The length of the CDR3 is 16 residues. The V gene's germline CDR1 is SNHLY and CDR2 FYNNEI. The CDR3 nucleotides read TGTGCCAGCAGAAGCCGACAGGGGGCTGGGGCCAACGTCCTGACTTTC. Translated: CASRSRQGAGANVLTF.

This chain uses TRBV29-1 with TRBJ1-2, with D tentatively TRBD1 (6 bases). With 2 bases removed from V and 7 bases from J, the gap between germline ends came to 17 bases. The CDR3 is 14 residues long. Germline V gives CDR1 SQVTM, CDR2 ANQGSEA. CDR3 DNA sequence: TGCAGCGTTGAAAAGGTGGGGGCAAGACGTGGCTACACCTTC. Its protein is CSVEKVGARRGYTF.

Concerning this clone: Additional DNA sequences in this sample encode the identical CDR3. The chain recombines TRBV18 with TRBJ2-7, with D possibly called TRBD1 or TRBD2 (5 bases each). Germline values: CDR1 KGHSH, CDR2 LQKENI. The CDR3 consists of 13 residues. With 1 base removed from V and 2 bases from J, the gap between germline ends came to 6 bases. The CDR3 DNA follows: TGTGCCAGCTCACCACGGGGGACCTACGAGCAGTACTTC. This codes for CASSPRGTYEQYF.

The rearrangement joins TRBV7-9 to TRBJ2-5; D is perhaps TRBD1 (6 bases). The CDR3 covers 14 residues. V was trimmed by 6 bases and J by 5 bases, leaving 16 bases between them. Germline assignment: CDR1 SEHNR and CDR2 FQNEAQ (reference sequence). This chain's CDR3 is CASSLIGGLETQYF. CDR3 DNA sequence: TGTGCCAGCAGTTTGATTGGGGGCTTGGAGACCCAGTACTTC. Based on the CDR3 plus reference TRBV7-9 and TRBJ2-5, the full variable domain is DTGVSQNPRHKITKRGQNVTFRCDPISEHNRLYWYRQTLGQGPEFLTYFQNEAQLEKSRLLSDRFSAERPKGSFSTLEIQRTEQGDSAMYLCASSLIGGLETQYFGPGTRLLVL.

In DNA form, the CDR3 reads TGCGCCAGCAGCTTGGCCGGCGTGAACACCGGGGAGCTGTTTTTT. Its protein product is CASSLAGVNTGELFF. The chain carries TRBV5-1 and TRBJ2-2, with no clear D. The germline CDR1 and CDR2 sequences are SGHRS and YFSETQ. Trimming took 0 bases from V and 1 from J, leaving 7 bases between them. This CDR3 is 15 amino acids long.

This clone showed up just a few times. This chain connects TRBV7-9 to TRBJ1-5; D uncertain. The germline CDR1 and CDR2 sequences are SEHNR and FQNEAQ (reference sequence). The CDR3 covers 16 residues. Trimming stripped 4 bases from V and 4 bases from J, with 17 bases between. The CDR3 DNA is TGTGCCAGCAGCTCCTCCCCTTCGGGAGGGAATCAGCCCCAGCATTTT. Its translation is CASSSSPSGGNQPQHF.

The chain employs TRBV19 and TRBJ2-3; a possible D gene is TRBD2 (6 bases). The CDR3 runs to 14 residues. Between the trimmed V and J ends, which lost 4 bases and 6 bases, there was a span of 14 bases. Germline V gene sequence: CDR1 LNHDA, CDR2 SQIVND (reference sequence). The CDR3 region is CASSRGVLQDTQYF. CDR3 DNA sequence: TGTGCCAGTAGTAGGGGGGTACTTCAGGATACGCAGTATTTT.

The chain combines TRBV4-1 with TRBJ1-3; D call uncertain. Trimming stripped 4 bases from V and 0 bases from J, with 16 bases between. CDR3 length: 17 amino acids. The germline V gene encodes CDR1 MGHRA and CDR2 YSYEKL. The CDR3 DNA sequence: TGCGCCAGCAGCCGATGGTGGGAGGGCTTCTCTGGAAACACCATATATTTT. The encoded protein is CASSRWWEGFSGNTIYF.

The gene calls are TRBV6-6 and TRBJ2-3; D uncertain. Germline V CDR1 and CDR2: MNHNY, SVGAGI (reference sequence). The CDR3 has 14 residues. Trimming removed 2 bases at V and 2 bases at J, with 8 bases between. CDR3 in DNA: TGTGCCAGCAGTTACGGCGCGGCCACAGATACGCAGTATTTT. This codes for CASSYGAATDTQYF.

The rearrangement links TRBV4-1 to TRBJ1-5, with unresolved D. The germline V and J ends were trimmed by 1 base and 7 bases, with 8 bases remaining between them. The CDR3 sequence is 13 residues long. Germline values: CDR1 MGHRA, CDR2 YSYEKL. The chain's CDR3 is CASSQGIEQPQHF. CDR3 nucleotides: TGCGCCAGCAGCCAAGGAATAGAGCAGCCCCAGCATTTT.

The chain carries TRBV7-9 and TRBJ1-1; TRBD1 matches at 8 bases. This CDR3 has 15 residues. Trimming cost V 5 bases and J 3 bases; bases outside gene matches: 8. Germline-derived CDR1 and CDR2 are SEHNR and FQNEAQ (reference sequence). The CDR3 loop is CASSPGTGLHTEAFF. CDR3 nucleotide sequence: TGTGCCAGCAGCCCAGGGACAGGCCTACACACTGAAGCTTTCTTT.

The J gene is TRBJ2-7, the V gene TRBV19, with 10 bases identical to TRBD2. CDR3 length: 14 residues. With V trimmed by 5 bases and J by 4 bases, 5 bases remained unmatched. Germline assignment: CDR1 LNHDA and CDR2 SQIVND (reference sequence). The CDR3 spells CASSPTSGEYEQYF. CDR3 DNA: TGTGCCAGTAGTCCCACTAGCGGGGAGTACGAGCAGTACTTC.

This chain connects TRBV10-1 to TRBJ1-1; tentatively, D is TRBD1 (6 bases). Trimming took 6 bases from V and 0 from J, leaving 23 bases between them. CDR1 is WNHNN, CDR2 SYGVQD, per germline (reference sequence). This CDR3 comprises 18 residues. CDR3 bases: TGCGCCAGCAGGGAAAGTACAGGGTCCGTGTCTATGAACACTGAAGCTTTCTTT. Protein product: CASRESTGSVSMNTEAFF.

The chain combines TRBV10-3 with TRBJ1-2, with 7 bases identical to TRBD1. CDR1 and CDR2 (germline): ENHRY, SYGVKD. V trimming: 7 bases; J trimming: 5 bases; junction bases outside the gene matches: 10. This CDR3 is built from 14 residues. CDR3 in DNA: TGTGCCATCACTGGGACAGCCACATCTTATGGCTACACCTTC. It codes for CAITGTATSYGYTF.

The V and J genes are TRBV7-2 and TRBJ2-5; D is perhaps TRBD2 (6 bases). The germline V gene encodes CDR1 SGHTA and CDR2 FQGNSA. The CDR3 contains 15 residues. Trimming cost V 5 bases and J 5 bases, with 18 bases left between them. The CDR3 spells CASSPQSGPGETQYF. The CDR3 DNA follows: TGTGCCAGCAGCCCCCAGAGCGGGCCTGGGGAGACCCAGTACTTC.

The chain couples TRBV7-2 to TRBJ2-7; D gene unclear. Germline V lookup: CDR1 SGHTA, CDR2 FQGNSA. Trimming left V 2 bases short and J 1 base short, with 12 bases between. The CDR3 has 15 residues. The CDR3 bases are TGTGCCAGCAGCTTAACCCGAGAGAGGTCCTACGAGCAGTACTTC. As protein: CASSLTRERSYEQYF.